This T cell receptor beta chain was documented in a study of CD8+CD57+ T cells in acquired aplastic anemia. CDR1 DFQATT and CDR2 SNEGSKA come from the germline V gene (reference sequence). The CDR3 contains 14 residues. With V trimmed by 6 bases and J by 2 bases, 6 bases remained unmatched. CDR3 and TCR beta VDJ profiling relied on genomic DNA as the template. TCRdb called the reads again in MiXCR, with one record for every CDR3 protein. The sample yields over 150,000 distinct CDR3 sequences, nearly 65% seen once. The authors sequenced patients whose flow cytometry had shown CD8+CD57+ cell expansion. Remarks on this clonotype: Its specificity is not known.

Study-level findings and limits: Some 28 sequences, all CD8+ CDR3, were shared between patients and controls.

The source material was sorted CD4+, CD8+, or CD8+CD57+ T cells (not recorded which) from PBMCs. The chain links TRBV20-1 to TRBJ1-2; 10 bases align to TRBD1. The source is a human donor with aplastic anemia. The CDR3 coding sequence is TGCAGTGCACAAAGGACAGGGGGGAACTATGGCTACACCTTC. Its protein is CSAQRTGGNYGYTF.